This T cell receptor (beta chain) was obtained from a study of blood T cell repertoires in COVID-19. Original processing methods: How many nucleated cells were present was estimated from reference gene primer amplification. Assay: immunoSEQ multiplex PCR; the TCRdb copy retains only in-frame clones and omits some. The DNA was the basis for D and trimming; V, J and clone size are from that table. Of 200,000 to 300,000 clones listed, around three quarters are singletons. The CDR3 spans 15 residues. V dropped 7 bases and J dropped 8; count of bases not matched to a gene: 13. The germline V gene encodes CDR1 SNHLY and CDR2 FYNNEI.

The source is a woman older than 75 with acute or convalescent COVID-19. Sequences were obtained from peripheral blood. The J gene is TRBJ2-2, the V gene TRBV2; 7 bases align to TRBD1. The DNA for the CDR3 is TGTGCCAGCACCGAGTACAGGGGTACGGGAGGGGAGCTGTTTTTT. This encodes CASTEYRGTGGELFF.